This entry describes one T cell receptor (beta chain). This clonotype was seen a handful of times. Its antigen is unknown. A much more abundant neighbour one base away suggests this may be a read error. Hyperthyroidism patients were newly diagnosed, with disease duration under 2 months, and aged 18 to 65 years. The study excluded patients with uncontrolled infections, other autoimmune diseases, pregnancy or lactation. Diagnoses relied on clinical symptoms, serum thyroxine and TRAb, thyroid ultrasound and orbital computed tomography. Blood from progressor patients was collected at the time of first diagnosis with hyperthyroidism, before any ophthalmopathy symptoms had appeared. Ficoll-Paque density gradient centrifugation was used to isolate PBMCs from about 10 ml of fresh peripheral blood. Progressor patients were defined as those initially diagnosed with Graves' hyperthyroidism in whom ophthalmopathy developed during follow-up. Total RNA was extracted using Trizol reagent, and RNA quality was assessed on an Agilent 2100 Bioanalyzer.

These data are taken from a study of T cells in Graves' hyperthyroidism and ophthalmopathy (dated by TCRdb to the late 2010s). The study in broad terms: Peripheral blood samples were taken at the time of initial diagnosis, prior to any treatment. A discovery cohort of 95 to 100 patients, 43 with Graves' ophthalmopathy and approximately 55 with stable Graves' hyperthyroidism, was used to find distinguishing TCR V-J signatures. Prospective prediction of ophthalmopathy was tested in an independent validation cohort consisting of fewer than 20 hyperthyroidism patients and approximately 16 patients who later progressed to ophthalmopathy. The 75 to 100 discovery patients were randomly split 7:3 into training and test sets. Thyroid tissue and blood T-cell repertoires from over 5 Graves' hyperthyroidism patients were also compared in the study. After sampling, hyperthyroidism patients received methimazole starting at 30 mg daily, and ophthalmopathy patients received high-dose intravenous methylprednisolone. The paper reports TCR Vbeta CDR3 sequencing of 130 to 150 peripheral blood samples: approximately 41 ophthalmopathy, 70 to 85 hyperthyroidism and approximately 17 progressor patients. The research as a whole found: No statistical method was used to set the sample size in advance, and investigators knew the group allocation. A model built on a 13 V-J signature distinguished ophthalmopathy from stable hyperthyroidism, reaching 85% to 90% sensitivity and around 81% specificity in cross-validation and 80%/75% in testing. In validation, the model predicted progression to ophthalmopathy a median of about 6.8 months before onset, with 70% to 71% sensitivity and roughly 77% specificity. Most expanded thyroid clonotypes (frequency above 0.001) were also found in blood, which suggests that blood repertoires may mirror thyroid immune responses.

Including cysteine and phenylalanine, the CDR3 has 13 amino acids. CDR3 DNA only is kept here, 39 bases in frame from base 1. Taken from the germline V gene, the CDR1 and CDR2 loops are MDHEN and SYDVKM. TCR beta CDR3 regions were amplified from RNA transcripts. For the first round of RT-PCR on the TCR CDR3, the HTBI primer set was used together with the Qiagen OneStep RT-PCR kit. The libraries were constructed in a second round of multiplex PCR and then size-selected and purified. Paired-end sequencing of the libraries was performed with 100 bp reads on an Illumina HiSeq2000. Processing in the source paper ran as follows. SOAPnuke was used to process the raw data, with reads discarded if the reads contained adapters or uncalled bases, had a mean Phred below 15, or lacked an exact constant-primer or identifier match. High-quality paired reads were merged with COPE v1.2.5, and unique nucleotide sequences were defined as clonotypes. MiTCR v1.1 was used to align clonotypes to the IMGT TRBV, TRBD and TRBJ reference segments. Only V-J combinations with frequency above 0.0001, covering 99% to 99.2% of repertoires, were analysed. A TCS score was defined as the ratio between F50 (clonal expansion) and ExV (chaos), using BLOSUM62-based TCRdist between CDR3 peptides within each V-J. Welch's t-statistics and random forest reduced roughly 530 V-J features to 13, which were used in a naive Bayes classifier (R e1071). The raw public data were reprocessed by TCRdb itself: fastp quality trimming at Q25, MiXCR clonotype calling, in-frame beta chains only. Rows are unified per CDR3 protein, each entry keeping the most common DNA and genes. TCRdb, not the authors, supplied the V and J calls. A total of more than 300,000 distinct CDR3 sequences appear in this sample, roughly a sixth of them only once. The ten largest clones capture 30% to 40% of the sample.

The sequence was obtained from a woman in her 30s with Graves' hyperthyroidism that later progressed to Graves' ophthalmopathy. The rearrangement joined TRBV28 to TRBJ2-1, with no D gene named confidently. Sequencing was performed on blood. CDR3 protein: CASTSGSGNEQLF. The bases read TGTGCCAGCACGTCCGGGTCCGGCAATGAGCAGCTCTTC.